These 27 T cell receptor beta chains share one sample of origin, sequenced in a study of blood T cell repertoires in COVID-19. Using immunoSEQ multiplex PCR, the repertoire was profiled, and TCRdb retains in-frame clones only, with some absent. The sample lists about 120,000 clones, nearly 70% occurring once. Sequencing was carried out using peripheral blood. The receptors were sampled from a woman aged 70 to 79 with acute or convalescent COVID-19.

The chain uses TRBV5-6 and TRBJ1-2, with 7 bases fitting TRBD1. The CDR3 has 14 residues. The germline V gene encodes CDR1 SGHDT and CDR2 YYEEEE. The V gene end was trimmed by 4 bases and the J gene end by 2 bases; junction bases not matched to a gene: 5. CDR3 coding DNA: TGTGCCAGCAGCAAGACAGGGCCCAACTATGGCTACACCTTC. Amino acids: CASSKTGPNYGYTF.

This chain connects TRBV10-3 to TRBJ2-3; 7 bases are a match to TRBD2. Losses at the gene ends were 3 bases for V and 5 bases for J; bases not matched to a gene: 5. The CDR3 contains 14 residues. In germline, CDR1 is ENHRY, CDR2 SYGVKD. The CDR3 nucleotides are TGTGCCATCAGTGACGGGGGGAGCGGAGATACGCAGTATTTT. Translated, it gives CAISDGGSGDTQYF.

V and J are TRBV10-3 and TRBJ1-5, with TRBD1 matching over 10 bases. CDR1 is ENHRY, CDR2 SYGVKD, per germline. After removal of 2 bases from V and 5 bases from J, the junction contained 0 bases not matched to a gene. This CDR3 is built from 14 residues. Written as DNA, the CDR3 is TGTGCCATCAGTGAGGGACAGGGGGATCAGCCCCAGCATTTT. As protein: CAISEGQGDQPQHF.

The V gene is TRBV6-8, the J gene TRBJ1-4; D might be TRBD1 (6 bases). Trimming stripped 7 bases from V and 7 bases from J, with 19 bases between. Looked up from germline, CDR1 is MNHGY and CDR2 is SAAAGT. This CDR3 contains 15 residues. Here the CDR3 DNA reads TGTGCCAGCACCCTGCCGGGCGGGGGCGGTGAAAAACTGTTTTTT. Translation: CASTLPGGGGEKLFF.

The genes are TRBV15 and TRBJ2-3; 9 nucleotides line up with TRBD2. CDR3 size: 15 residues. The germline CDR1 and CDR2 sequences are LNHNV and YYDKDF (reference sequence). The J segment lost 3 bases and the V segment lost 6 bases, leaving 7 bases of the junction unmatched. The CDR3 DNA is TGTGCCACCAGTGCAGCGGGAGGAATAACAGATACGCAGTATTTT. It codes for CATSAAGGITDTQYF.

This clone was recorded only once. The chain links TRBV2 to TRBJ2-7; no reliable D call. This CDR3 has 15 amino acids. CDR1 and CDR2 (germline): SNHLY, FYNNEI. Trimming pared 3 bases from V and 0 bases from J, leaving 12 bases between. DNA for the CDR3: TGTGCCAGCAGTGAGTTAACACAGTTCTCCTACGAGCAGTACTTC. Translated, it gives CASSELTQFSYEQYF.

The V gene is TRBV11-3, the J gene TRBJ1-5; maybe TRBD1 (6 bases). Germline values: CDR1 SGHNT, CDR2 YENEEA. Trimming pared 4 bases from V and 1 base from J, leaving 11 bases between. The CDR3 is 15 residues long. CDR3 in DNA: TGTGCCAGCAGCTACGGGGGGGCGAGCAATCAGCCCCAGCATTTT. It is translated as CASSYGGASNQPQHF.

Ten or more counts support this clone. The chain combines TRBV21-1 with TRBJ1-6; TRBD1 is taken as the D call from the table, unchecked against the DNA. TRBV21-1 is tagged as a pseudogene. The CDR3 covers 16 residues. This CDR3 reads CASSTSRETYNSPLHF. The CDR3 coding sequence is TGTGCCAGCAGCACGTCCAGGGAAACCTATAATTCACCCCTCCACTTT.

In its sample, this clone was seen many times. This chain uses TRBV27 with TRBJ2-7; tentative D call: TRBD2 (6 bases). The V end lost 7 bases, the J end lost 2 bases, and 15 bases lay between the germline ends. The CDR3 length is 14 residues. Germline V gene sequence: CDR1 MNHEY, CDR2 SMNVEV (reference sequence). For the CDR3, the DNA is TGTGCCAGCAAATACCGGGACTTCACCTACGAGCAGTACTTC. Translated: CASKYRDFTYEQYF.

This clone came up once. The chain uses TRBV3-1 (or the pseudogene TRBV3-2) and TRBJ1-3; TRBD1 matches 8 bases. V was pared by 3 bases and J by 4 bases, with 8 bases of the junction left unmatched. The germline V gene has CDR1 LGHDT and CDR2 YNNKEL (reference sequence). This CDR3 region has 16 residues. DNA for the CDR3: TGTGCCAGCAGCCATATCTCCGGGACAGGAGGAAACACCATATATTTT. It translates to CASSHISGTGGNTIYF.

The chain's CDR3 is CASSPTSVKDTQYF. CDR3 DNA sequence: TGCGCCAGCAGCCCGACTAGCGTGAAAGATACGCAGTATTTT. The gene calls are TRBV5-1 and TRBJ2-3; 8 bases map to TRBD2. Germline V gives CDR1 SGHRS, CDR2 YFSETQ. Losses at the gene ends were 4 bases for V and 5 bases for J; bases not matched to a gene: 6. The CDR3 consists of 14 residues.

This sequence joins TRBV18 and TRBJ1-5; 10 bases match TRBD1. With V trimmed by 3 bases and J by 2 bases, 1 base remained unmatched. Per germline, CDR1 KGHSH and CDR2 LQKENI. This CDR3 region has 15 residues. CDR3 protein: CASSPGTGGNQPQHF. In nucleotides, the CDR3 is TGTGCCAGCTCACCCGGGACAGGGGGCAATCAGCCCCAGCATTTT.

The CDR3: CATLEVGENIQYF. The CDR3, as DNA: TGTGCCACCCTGGAAGTAGGGGAAAACATTCAGTACTTC. V usage is TRBV28 and J usage is TRBJ2-4, with D possibly matching TRBD1 (5 bases). CDR1 is MDHEN, CDR2 SYDVKM, per germline. The CDR3 is 13 residues long. With 10 bases removed from V and 5 bases from J, the gap between germline ends came to 15 bases.

The CDR3 DNA reads TGTGCCAGCTCTCCGGGACAGACAAACAATGAGCAGTTCTTC. It encodes CASSPGQTNNEQFF. This chain connects TRBV18 to TRBJ2-1, with TRBD1 matching over 7 bases. Germline V gene lookup returns CDR1 KGHSH and CDR2 LQKENI. The junction had 7 bases not matched to a gene; V was cut back by 6 bases and J by 5 bases. CDR3 length: 14 residues.

This clone has only a few counts. The chain combines TRBV18 with TRBJ1-4; 8 nucleotides line up with TRBD1. CDR1 is KGHSH and CDR2 is LQKENI in the germline V gene. V shed 4 bases and J 5 bases; nucleotides not matched to a gene: 6. The CDR3 runs to 15 residues. CDR3 amino acids: CASSLTDRANEKLFF. The CDR3 region has the DNA TGTGCCAGCTCACTAACGGACAGGGCCAATGAAAAACTGTTTTTT. The full variable domain, completed using reference TRBV18 and TRBJ1-4, is NAGVMQNPRHLVRRRGQEARLRCSPMKGHSHVYWYRQLPEEGLKFMVYLQKENIIDESGMPKERFSAEFPKEGPSILRIQQVVRGDSAAYFCASSLTDRANEKLFFGSGTQLSVL.

The V gene is TRBV2, the J gene TRBJ1-2, with D perhaps matching TRBD1 (5 bases). V was trimmed by 4 bases and J by 1 base, leaving 7 bases between them. CDR1 SNHLY and CDR2 FYNNEI come from the germline V gene. This CDR3 region has 13 residues. The CDR3 DNA follows: TGTGCCAGCAGTGCGGGACTTAACTATGGCTACACCTTC. Protein sequence: CASSAGLNYGYTF.

This rearrangement joins TRBV9 to TRBJ2-3; a weak D match, TRBD1 (6 bases). Looked up from germline, CDR1 is SGDLS and CDR2 is YYNGEE. CDR3 length: 15 residues. The germline V and J ends were trimmed by 0 bases and 1 base, with 9 bases remaining between them. The CDR3: CASSVVAGGTDTQYF. In DNA, the CDR3 is TGTGCCAGCAGCGTAGTGGCAGGGGGCACAGATACGCAGTATTTT.

The V and J genes are TRBV29-1 and TRBJ2-3, with no clear D. This CDR3 is 13 amino acids long. CDR1 and CDR2 from the germline V gene are SQVTM and ANQGSEA. With 8 bases removed from V and 2 bases from J, the gap between germline ends came to 14 bases. This CDR3 is CSIQWADTDTQYF. The DNA for the CDR3 is TGCAGCATACAGTGGGCTGACACAGATACGCAGTATTTT.

The chain uses TRBV2 and TRBJ2-2; D uncertain. Germline CDR1 is SNHLY and CDR2 is FYNNEI. This CDR3 has 14 amino acids. Trimming pared 6 bases from V and 0 bases from J, leaving 8 bases between. CDR3 coding DNA: TGTGCCAGCAGCGAAAATACGAACACCGGGGAGCTGTTTTTT. It translates to CASSENTNTGELFF.

The V gene is TRBV11-3, the J gene TRBJ2-1; 9 bases match TRBD2. With V trimmed by 6 bases and J by 10 bases, 19 bases remained unmatched. Germline values: CDR1 SGHNT, CDR2 YENEEA. CDR3 length: 17 amino acids. The CDR3 DNA sequence: TGTGCCAGCAGTCCCTCCCGTCTGGCGGGAGGGCCCGGGGAGCAGTTCTTC. It specifies CASSPSRLAGGPGEQFF.

This chain links TRBV5-1 with TRBJ2-1, with 11 bases matching TRBD2. Trimming at V came to 2 bases and at J to 9 bases, leaving 16 bases not matched to a gene. Germline V gene lookup returns CDR1 SGHRS and CDR2 YFSETQ. The CDR3 is 18 residues long. The CDR3 sequence: CASSLALGLAGSGGEQFF. Written as DNA, the CDR3 is TGCGCCAGCAGCTTAGCCCTTGGACTAGCGGGCTCCGGGGGTGAGCAGTTCTTC. The complete variable domain, with remaining parts taken from reference TRBV5-1 and TRBJ2-1, reads KAGVTQTPRYLIKTRGQQVTLSCSPISGHRSVSWYQQTPGQGLQFLFEYFSETQRNKGNFPGRFSGRQFSNSRSEMNVSTLELGDSALYLCASSLALGLAGSGGEQFFGPGTRLTVL.

This clone was seen only a few times. The chain is built from TRBV7-2 and TRBJ1-5, with 9 bases aligning to TRBD1. The germline V gene has CDR1 SGHTA and CDR2 FQGNSA. The CDR3 consists of 15 residues. Losses at the gene ends were 4 bases for V and 4 bases for J; bases not matched to a gene: 5. The CDR3 reads CASSSLGTGNQPQHF. CDR3 nucleotide sequence: TGTGCCAGCAGCTCCCTTGGGACAGGGAATCAGCCCCAGCATTTT.

The gene calls are TRBV5-5 and TRBJ2-7; a weak D match, TRBD1 (6 bases). This CDR3 region has 13 residues. Trimming left V 4 bases short and J 2 bases short, with 10 bases between. CDR1 and CDR2 (germline): SGHKS, YYEKEE (reference sequence). CDR3 in DNA: TGTGCCAGCAGCATCCGACAGGCCTACGAGCAGTACTTC. The encoded protein is CASSIRQAYEQYF.

This clone has more than one count but fewer than ten. The V and J genes are TRBV11-2 and TRBJ2-7; D is uncertain. Germline assignment: CDR1 SGHAT and CDR2 FQNNGV. Trimming removed 4 bases at V and 4 bases at J, with 8 bases between. The CDR3 runs to 12 residues. The chain's CDR3 is CASSSSPYEQYF. In DNA form, the CDR3 reads TGTGCCAGCAGCTCCTCTCCTTACGAGCAGTACTTC.

Only a few counts were recorded for this clone. This chain joins TRBV2 and TRBJ1-4; 8 bases align to TRBD1. Germline CDR1 SNHLY, CDR2 FYNNEI. V lost 4 bases, J lost 7 bases, and 14 bases stayed unmatched. This CDR3 region has 17 residues. In DNA, the CDR3 is TGTGCCAGCAGTGGTTTTGGACAGGGATTTAGTCGTGAAAAACTGTTTTTT. It yields the protein CASSGFGQGFSREKLFF.

The chain joins TRBV28 to TRBJ1-2, with 9 bases aligning to TRBD1. This CDR3 comprises 16 residues. CDR1 and CDR2 from the germline V gene are MDHEN and SYDVKM. V was clipped by 6 bases and J by 0 bases; unmatched bases: 8. The CDR3 loop reads CASSRTGVSPNYGYTF. The CDR3 nucleotides are TGTGCCAGCAGCCGGACAGGGGTTTCCCCTAACTATGGCTACACCTTC.

This clone has only one observation. The chain is built from TRBV5-1 and TRBJ2-1; D possibly corresponds to TRBD1 (6 bases). Trimming cost V 4 bases and J 0 bases, with 20 bases left between them. The CDR3 runs 18 residues. Germline values: CDR1 SGHRS, CDR2 YFSETQ. This chain's CDR3 is CASSVGPQGISSYNEQFF. The CDR3 region has the DNA TGCGCCAGCAGCGTGGGGCCACAGGGCATCAGCTCCTACAATGAGCAGTTCTTC.